This T cell receptor beta chain was documented in a study of blood T cell repertoires in COVID-19. The wider study: The origin of the acute and convalescent COVID-19 samples was the United States, Italy and Spain.

The method was immunoSEQ multiplex PCR; TCRdb's version includes in-frame clones alone and lacks a portion of them. The table lists 200,000 to 250,000 clones, about four fifths of them singletons, with more than 8.5% in the top ten. Germline V gene data show CDR1 as SGHRS and CDR2 as YFSETQ. V lost 5 bases, J lost 4 bases, and 10 bases lay in between. This CDR3 comprises 14 residues. The sample comprised PBMCs or T cells enriched from blood (not recorded which). This chain connects TRBV5-1 to TRBJ1-6; a possible D gene is TRBD1 (5 bases). The TCR was taken from a woman aged 45-59 years with acute COVID-19. CDR3 region: CASRRGGYNSPLHF. The DNA for the CDR3 is TGCGCCAGCAGAAGGGGAGGGTATAATTCACCCCTCCACTTT.